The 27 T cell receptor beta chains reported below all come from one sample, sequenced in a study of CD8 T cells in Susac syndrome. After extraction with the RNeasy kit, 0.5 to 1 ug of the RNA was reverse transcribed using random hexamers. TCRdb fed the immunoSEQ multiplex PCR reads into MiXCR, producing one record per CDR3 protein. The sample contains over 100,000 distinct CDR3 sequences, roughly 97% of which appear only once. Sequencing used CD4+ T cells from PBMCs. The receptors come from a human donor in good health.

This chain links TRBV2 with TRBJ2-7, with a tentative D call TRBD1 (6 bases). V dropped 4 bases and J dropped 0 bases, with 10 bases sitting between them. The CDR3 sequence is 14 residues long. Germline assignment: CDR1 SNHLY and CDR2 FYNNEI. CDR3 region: CASSGQGGSYEQYF. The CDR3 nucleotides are TGTGCCAGCAGTGGCCAAGGGGGCTCCTACGAGCAGTACTTC.

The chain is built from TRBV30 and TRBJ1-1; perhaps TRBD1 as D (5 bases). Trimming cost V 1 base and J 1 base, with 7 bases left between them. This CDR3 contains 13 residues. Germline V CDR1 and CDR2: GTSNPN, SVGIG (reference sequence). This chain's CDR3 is CAWSAQGNTEAFF. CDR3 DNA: TGTGCCTGGAGTGCCCAGGGGAACACTGAAGCTTTCTTT.

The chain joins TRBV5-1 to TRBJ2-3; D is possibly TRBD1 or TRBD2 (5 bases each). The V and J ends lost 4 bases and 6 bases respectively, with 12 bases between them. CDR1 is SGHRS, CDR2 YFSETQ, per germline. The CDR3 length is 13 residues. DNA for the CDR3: TGCGCCAGCAGCATCGACTGGGGGGATACGCAGTATTTT. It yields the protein CASSIDWGDTQYF.

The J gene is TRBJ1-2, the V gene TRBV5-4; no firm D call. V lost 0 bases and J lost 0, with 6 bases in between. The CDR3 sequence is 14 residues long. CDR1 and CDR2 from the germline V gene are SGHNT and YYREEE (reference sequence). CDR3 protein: CASSLGTANYGYTF. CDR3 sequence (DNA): TGTGCCAGCAGCTTGGGGACGGCTAACTATGGCTACACCTTC. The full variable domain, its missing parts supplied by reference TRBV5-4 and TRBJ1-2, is ETGVTQSPTHLIKTRGQQVTLRCSSQSGHNTVSWYQQALGQGPQFIFQYYREEENGRGNFPPRFSGLQFPNYSSELNVNALELDDSALYLCASSLGTANYGYTFGSGTRLTVV.

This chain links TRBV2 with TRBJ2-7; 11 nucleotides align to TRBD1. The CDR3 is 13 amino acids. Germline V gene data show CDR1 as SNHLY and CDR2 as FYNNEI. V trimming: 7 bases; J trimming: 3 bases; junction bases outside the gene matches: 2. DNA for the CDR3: TGTGCCAGCACCGGGACAGGGGGCTACGAGCAGTACTTC. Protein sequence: CASTGTGGYEQYF.

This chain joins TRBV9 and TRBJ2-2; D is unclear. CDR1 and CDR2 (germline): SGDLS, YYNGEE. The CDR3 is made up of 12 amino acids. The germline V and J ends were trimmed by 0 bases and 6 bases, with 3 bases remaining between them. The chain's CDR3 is CASSVAAGELFF. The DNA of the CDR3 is TGTGCCAGCAGCGTAGCGGCCGGGGAGCTGTTTTTT.

The CDR3 DNA reads TGCGCCAGCAGTCAATCGCTCGGGGAGGGAAGCTCCTACAATGAGCAGTTCTTC. Its protein is CASSQSLGEGSSYNEQFF. V and J are TRBV23-1 and TRBJ2-1, with 7 bases matching TRBD2. TRBV23-1 is recorded as an ORF, its role being uncertain. This CDR3 has 18 residues. The trim removed 0 bases at V and 0 bases at J, leaving 8 bases unmatched.

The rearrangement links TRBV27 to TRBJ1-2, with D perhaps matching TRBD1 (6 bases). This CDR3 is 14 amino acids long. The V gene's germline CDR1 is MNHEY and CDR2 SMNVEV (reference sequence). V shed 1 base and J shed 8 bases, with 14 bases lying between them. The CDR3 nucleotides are TGTGCCAGCAGTTTATATCGGGGGGCAGAAGGCTACACCTTC. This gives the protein CASSLYRGAEGYTF.

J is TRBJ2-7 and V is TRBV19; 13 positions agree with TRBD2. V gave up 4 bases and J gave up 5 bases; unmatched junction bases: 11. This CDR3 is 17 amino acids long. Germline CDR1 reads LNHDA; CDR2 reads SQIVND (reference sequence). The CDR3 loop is CASSKGTGTSGNNEQYF. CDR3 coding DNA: TGTGCCAGTAGTAAGGGGACCGGGACTAGCGGGAACAACGAGCAGTACTTC. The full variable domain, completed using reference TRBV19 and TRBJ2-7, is DGGITQSPKYLFRKEGQNVTLSCEQNLNHDAMYWYRQDPGQGLRLIYYSQIVNDFQKGDIAEGYSVSREKKESFPLTVTSAQKNPTAFYLCASSKGTGTSGNNEQYFGPGTRLTVT.

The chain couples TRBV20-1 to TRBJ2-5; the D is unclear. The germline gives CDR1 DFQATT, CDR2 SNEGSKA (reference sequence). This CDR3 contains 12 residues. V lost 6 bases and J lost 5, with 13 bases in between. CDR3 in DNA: TGCAGTGCCCCCCGGAGCGAGGAGACCCAGTACTTC. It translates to CSAPRSEETQYF.

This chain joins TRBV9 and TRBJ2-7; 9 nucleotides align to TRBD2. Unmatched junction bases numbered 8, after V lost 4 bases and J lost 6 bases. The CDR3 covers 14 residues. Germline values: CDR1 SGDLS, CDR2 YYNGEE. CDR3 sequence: CASSKAGGGGEQYF. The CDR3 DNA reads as TGTGCCAGCAGCAAAGCGGGGGGCGGCGGCGAGCAGTACTTC.

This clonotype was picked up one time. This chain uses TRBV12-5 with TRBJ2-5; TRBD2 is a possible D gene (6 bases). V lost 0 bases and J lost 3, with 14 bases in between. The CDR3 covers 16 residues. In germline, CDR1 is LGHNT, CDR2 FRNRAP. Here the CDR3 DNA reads TGTGCTAGTGGTTTGGTAATTAGGAGGGGTAAAGAGACCCAGTACTTC. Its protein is CASGLVIRRGKETQYF.

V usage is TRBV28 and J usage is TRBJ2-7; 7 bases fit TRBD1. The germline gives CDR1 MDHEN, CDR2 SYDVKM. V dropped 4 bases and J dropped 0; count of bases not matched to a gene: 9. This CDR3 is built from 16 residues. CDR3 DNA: TGTGCCAGCAGTTACCTTGTAGGACAGGTCTCCTACGAGCAGTACTTC. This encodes CASSYLVGQVSYEQYF. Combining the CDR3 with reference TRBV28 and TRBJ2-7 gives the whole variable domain DVKVTQSSRYLVKRTGEKVFLECVQDMDHENMFWYRQDPGLGLRLIYFSYDVKMKEKGDIPEGYSVSREKKERFSLILESASTNQTSMYLCASSYLVGQVSYEQYFGPGTRLTVT.

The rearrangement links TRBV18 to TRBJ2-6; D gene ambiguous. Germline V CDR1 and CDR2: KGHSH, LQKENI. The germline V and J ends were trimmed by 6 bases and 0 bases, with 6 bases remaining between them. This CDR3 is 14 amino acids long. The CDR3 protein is CASSRVSGANVLTF. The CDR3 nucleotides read TGTGCCAGCTCTCGAGTCTCTGGGGCCAACGTCCTGACTTTC.

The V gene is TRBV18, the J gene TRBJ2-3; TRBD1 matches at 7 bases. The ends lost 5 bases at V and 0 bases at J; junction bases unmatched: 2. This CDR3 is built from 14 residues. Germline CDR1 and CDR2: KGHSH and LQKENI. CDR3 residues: CASSKGQSTDTQYF. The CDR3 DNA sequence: TGTGCCAGCTCAAAGGGACAGAGCACAGATACGCAGTATTTT.

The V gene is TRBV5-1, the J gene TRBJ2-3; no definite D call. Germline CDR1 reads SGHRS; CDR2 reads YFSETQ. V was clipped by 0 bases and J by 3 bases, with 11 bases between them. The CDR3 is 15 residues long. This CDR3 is CASSLVLDRTDTQYF. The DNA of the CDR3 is TGCGCCAGCAGCTTGGTTCTAGATCGGACAGATACGCAGTATTTT.

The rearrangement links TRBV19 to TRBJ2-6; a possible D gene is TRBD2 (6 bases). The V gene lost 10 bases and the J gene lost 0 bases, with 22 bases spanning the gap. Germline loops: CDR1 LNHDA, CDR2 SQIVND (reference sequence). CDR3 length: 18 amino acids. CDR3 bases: TGTGCCACGACTGGCAAGGTGTACGGGAGCTCTGGGGCCAACGTCCTGACTTTC. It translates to CATTGKVYGSSGANVLTF.

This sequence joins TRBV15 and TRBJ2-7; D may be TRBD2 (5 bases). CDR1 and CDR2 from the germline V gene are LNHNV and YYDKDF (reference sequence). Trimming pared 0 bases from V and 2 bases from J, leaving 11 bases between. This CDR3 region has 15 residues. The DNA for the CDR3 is TGTGCCACCAGCAGAGAAAAAGGACTGACCTACGAGCAGTACTTC. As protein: CATSREKGLTYEQYF.

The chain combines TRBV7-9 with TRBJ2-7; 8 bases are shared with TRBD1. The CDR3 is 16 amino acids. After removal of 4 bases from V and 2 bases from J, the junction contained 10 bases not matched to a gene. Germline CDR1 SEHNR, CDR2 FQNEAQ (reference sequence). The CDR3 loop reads CASSSLRPTGAYEQYF. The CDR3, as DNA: TGTGCCAGCAGCTCCCTCCGCCCGACAGGGGCCTACGAGCAGTACTTC.

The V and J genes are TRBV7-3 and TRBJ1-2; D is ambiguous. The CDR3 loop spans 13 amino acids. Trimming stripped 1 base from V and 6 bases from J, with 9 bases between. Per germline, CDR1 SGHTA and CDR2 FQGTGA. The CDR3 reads CASSLRSGDGYTF. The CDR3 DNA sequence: TGTGCCAGCAGCTTAAGATCCGGGGATGGCTACACCTTC.

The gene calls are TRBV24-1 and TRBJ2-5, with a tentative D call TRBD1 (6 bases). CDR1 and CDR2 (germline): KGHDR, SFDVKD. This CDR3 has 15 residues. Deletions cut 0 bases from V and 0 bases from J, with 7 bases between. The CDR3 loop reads CATSDLGQYQETQYF. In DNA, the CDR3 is TGTGCCACCAGTGATTTGGGACAGTACCAAGAGACCCAGTACTTC.

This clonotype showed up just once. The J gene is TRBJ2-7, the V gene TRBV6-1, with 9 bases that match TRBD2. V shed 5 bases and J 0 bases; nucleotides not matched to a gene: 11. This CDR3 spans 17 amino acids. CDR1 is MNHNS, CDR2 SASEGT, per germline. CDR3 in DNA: TGTGCCAGCAGTAGGTCGGGGTCTAGCGGGGCCTCCTACGAGCAGTACTTC. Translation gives CASSRSGSSGASYEQYF.

Written as DNA, the CDR3 is TGTGCCAGCAGTTTACAGGGGTCTGAAGCTTTCTTT. Protein: CASSLQGSEAFF. The J gene is TRBJ1-1, the V gene TRBV28; possibly TRBD1 for D (6 bases). This CDR3 has 12 amino acids. Trimming shortened V by 2 bases and J by 6 bases, and 7 bases separated the two germline ends. Germline V CDR1 and CDR2: MDHEN, SYDVKM.

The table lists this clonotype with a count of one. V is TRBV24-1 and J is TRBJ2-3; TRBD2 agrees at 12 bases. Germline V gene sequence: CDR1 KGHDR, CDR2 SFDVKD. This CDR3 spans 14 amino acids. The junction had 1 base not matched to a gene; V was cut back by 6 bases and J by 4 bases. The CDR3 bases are TGTGCCACCAGTACTAGCGGGGGGCCAGATACGCAGTATTTT. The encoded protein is CATSTSGGPDTQYF.

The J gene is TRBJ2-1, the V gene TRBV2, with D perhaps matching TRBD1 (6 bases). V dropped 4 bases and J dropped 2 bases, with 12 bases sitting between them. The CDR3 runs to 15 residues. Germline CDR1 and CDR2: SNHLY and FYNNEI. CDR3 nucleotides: TGTGCCAGCAGTGCGAGGTCAGGGGCCTACAATGAGCAGTTCTTC. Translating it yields CASSARSGAYNEQFF. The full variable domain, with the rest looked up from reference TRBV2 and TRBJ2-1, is EPEVTQTPSHQVTQMGQEVILRCVPISNHLYFYWYRQILGQKVEFLVSFYNNEISEKSEIFDDQFSVERPDGSNFTLKIRSTKLEDSAMYFCASSARSGAYNEQFFGPGTRLTVL.

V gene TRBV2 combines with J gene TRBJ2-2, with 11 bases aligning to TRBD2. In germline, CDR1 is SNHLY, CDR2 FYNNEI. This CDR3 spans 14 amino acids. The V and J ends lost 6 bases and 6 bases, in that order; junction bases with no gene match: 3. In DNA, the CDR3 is TGTGCCAGCAGGGTAGCGGGAGGGGCCGGGGAGCTGTTTTTT. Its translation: CASRVAGGAGELFF.

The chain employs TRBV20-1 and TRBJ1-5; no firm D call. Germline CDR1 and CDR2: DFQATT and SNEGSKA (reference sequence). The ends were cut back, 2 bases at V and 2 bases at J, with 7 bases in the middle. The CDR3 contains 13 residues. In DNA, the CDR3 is TGCAGTGCTAGAAAGGAAGGCAATCAGCCCCAGCATTTT. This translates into CSARKEGNQPQHF.